The 7 T cell receptor beta chains below all came from one sample that was sequenced in a study of early T cells in non-severe SARS-CoV-2 infection. TCRdb recomputed calls from the 5' RACE reads with MiXCR, one row per CDR3 protein. This table holds fewer than 95,000 distinct CDR3 sequences, roughly 17% found once. The source material was whole blood, sampled at baseline. The receptors derive from an adult who was a healthcare worker with PCR-confirmed SARS-CoV-2 infection or an uninfected control (not recorded which).

V and J are TRBV7-2 and TRBJ2-4; 7 nucleotides align to TRBD2. Germline V gene lookup returns CDR1 SGHTA and CDR2 FQGNSA. This CDR3 is built from 16 residues. J gave up 5 bases and V 3 bases, and 10 bases lay outside the gene matches. The CDR3 nucleotides are TGTGCCAGCAGCTTTGGTGGTCGGGAGGCCCAAAACATTCAGTACTTC. It yields the protein CASSFGGREAQNIQYF. The full variable domain, in which reference TRBV7-2 and TRBJ2-4 provide the parts outside the CDR3, is GAGVSQSPSNKVTEKGKDVELRCDPISGHTALYWYRQSLGQGLEFLIYFQGNSAPDKSGLPSDRFSAERTGGSVSTLTIQRTQQEDSAVYLCASSFGGREAQNIQYFGAGTRLSVL.

This clonotype turned up a few times. V is TRBV20-1 and J is TRBJ1-1; D not resolved. V lost 3 bases and J lost 1, with 6 bases in between. The CDR3 is made up of 12 amino acids. Germline assignment: CDR1 DFQATT and CDR2 SNEGSKA (reference sequence). CDR3: CSASPRNTEAFF. CDR3 in DNA: TGCAGTGCTAGCCCCAGGAACACTGAAGCTTTCTTT.

This clonotype was detected many times. This chain uses TRBV6-1 with TRBJ2-3, with D perhaps matching TRBD1 or TRBD2 (5 bases each). Germline V gene data show CDR1 as MNHNS and CDR2 as SASEGT. V lost 1 base, J lost 3 bases, and 11 bases lay in between. CDR3 length: 15 residues. The CDR3 spells CASSEVPGRTDTQYF. In DNA form, the CDR3 reads TGTGCCAGCAGTGAAGTTCCGGGACGAACAGATACGCAGTATTTT.

The chain carries TRBV7-8 and TRBJ2-2, with 7 nucleotides matching TRBD2. The CDR3 is 16 residues long. The V segment lost 6 bases and the J segment 1 base; nucleotides outside the gene matches: 8. CDR1 and CDR2 (germline): SGHVS, FQNEAQ. In DNA, the CDR3 is TGTGCCAGCAGAAGCCTACTAGCGATGAACACCGGGGAGCTGTTTTTT. Residues: CASRSLLAMNTGELFF.

In this sample, this clonotype turned up once. This may be a read error: a much more frequent sequence differs by one nucleotide. The CDR3 coding sequence is TGCAGTGCTAGCGCGGACCCCTACAATGAGCAGTTCTTC. Amino acids: CSASADPYNEQFF. The chain uses TRBV20-1 and TRBJ2-1; D is undetermined. The CDR3 consists of 13 residues. Germline CDR1 reads DFQATT; CDR2 reads SNEGSKA (reference sequence). V was pared by 3 bases and J by 2 bases, with 8 bases between.

In this sample, this clonotype turned up many times. The CDR3 DNA sequence: TGTGCCAGCAGTTTAGGTCCCCCAGGTAGTAACGAGCAGTACTTC. Translated: CASSLGPPGSNEQYF. The V gene is TRBV12-3 or TRBV12-4, the J gene TRBJ2-7; no firm D call. Deletions cut 1 base from V and 5 bases from J, with 15 bases between. The CDR3 runs 15 residues.

This clonotype was recorded at least ten times. The chain has TRBV20-1 and TRBJ2-5; D perhaps matches TRBD2 (5 bases). The CDR3 extends over 13 amino acids. CDR1 DFQATT and CDR2 SNEGSKA come from the germline V gene (reference sequence). V lost 6 bases and J lost 4, with 15 bases in between. The CDR3 loop reads CSATRAERETQYF. CDR3 DNA: TGCAGTGCCACTCGAGCGGAGAGAGAGACCCAGTACTTC.